The 32 T cell receptor beta chains below come from one sample, sequenced in a study of blood T cell repertoires in COVID-19. The data were produced by immunoSEQ multiplex PCR, yet TCRdb's version contains in-frame clones alone and is incomplete. The sample contains fewer than 120,000 clones, 88% of which appear only once. Sequencing input: peripheral blood. The receptors were sampled from a woman in her forties or fifties with acute or convalescent COVID-19.

V usage is TRBV23-1 and J usage is TRBJ2-7; possible D gene TRBD2, 5 bases. TRBV23-1 is an ORF, with its function uncertain. CDR3 size: 13 residues. V dropped 4 bases and J dropped 7 bases, with 14 bases sitting between them. Here the CDR3 DNA reads TGCGCCAGCAGTCCGTCGGGAACCCTGGAGCAGTACTTC. It translates to CASSPSGTLEQYF.

The V and J genes are TRBV7-6 and TRBJ2-1; D is uncertain. Looked up from germline, CDR1 is SGHVS and CDR2 is FNYEAQ. The CDR3 runs to 13 residues. Trimming pared 5 bases from V and 4 bases from J, leaving 9 bases between. The CDR3, as DNA: TGTGCCAGCAGCGCGAACGGGTACAATGAGCAGTTCTTC. Translated: CASSANGYNEQFF. The full variable domain, rest sourced from reference TRBV7-6 and TRBJ2-1, is GAGVSQSPRYKVTKRGQDVALRCDPISGHVSLYWYRQALGQGPEFLTYFNYEAQQDKSGLPNDRFSAERPEGSISTLTIQRTEQRDSAMYRCASSANGYNEQFFGPGTRLTVL.

CDR3 residues: CASRRDSAYEQYF. The CDR3 nucleotides read TGTGCCAGCAGACGGGACAGTGCCTACGAGCAGTACTTC. The chain couples TRBV12-3 or TRBV12-4 to TRBJ2-7; TRBD1 aligns across 7 bases. The CDR3 runs to 13 residues. The trim removed 6 bases at V and 2 bases at J, leaving 4 bases unmatched.

This clone came up a few times. The chain employs TRBV11-2 and TRBJ1-6; TRBD1 agrees at 12 bases. This CDR3 spans 13 amino acids. V shed 8 bases, J shed 10 bases, and the junction held 3 bases outside the gene matches. Germline V gene data show CDR1 as SGHAT and CDR2 as FQNNGV. CDR3 bases: TGTGCCAGCTCCGGGACAGGGGGCTCACCCCTCCACTTT. This gives the protein CASSGTGGSPLHF.

V usage is TRBV6-2 or TRBV6-3 and J usage is TRBJ1-5; 7 bases are a match to TRBD1. CDR3 length: 14 residues. With V trimmed by 6 bases and J by 5 bases, 7 bases remained unmatched. CDR1 and CDR2 (germline): MNHEY, SVGEGT. In nucleotides, the CDR3 is TGTGCCAGCAGCCCCAACAGGGGTTATCAGCCCCAGCATTTT. It translates to CASSPNRGYQPQHF.

This chain links TRBV3-1 (or the pseudogene TRBV3-2) with TRBJ2-7, with D possibly TRBD2 on 5 matching bases. Germline V lookup: CDR1 LGHDT, CDR2 YNNKEL (reference sequence). With 0 bases removed from V and 7 bases from J, the gap between germline ends came to 16 bases. The CDR3 covers 15 residues. The chain's CDR3 is CASSQDGAETREQYF. The CDR3 DNA is TGTGCCAGCAGCCAAGATGGAGCGGAGACAAGGGAGCAGTACTTC.

The chain uses TRBV5-1 and TRBJ2-2; D uncertain. CDR1 is SGHRS and CDR2 is YFSETQ in the germline V gene. The CDR3 has 15 amino acids. The ends were cut back, 0 bases at V and 6 bases at J, with 12 bases in the middle. This CDR3 is CASSLGMEFAGELFF. The CDR3 DNA reads as TGCGCCAGCAGCTTGGGGATGGAGTTCGCCGGGGAGCTGTTTTTT.

V gene TRBV28 combines with J gene TRBJ1-1; TRBD1 might be the D (6 bases). The germline V gene has CDR1 MDHEN and CDR2 SYDVKM. The CDR3 covers 15 residues. Trimming stripped 10 bases from V and 4 bases from J, with 22 bases between. This chain's CDR3 is CATQGFVVLGTEAFF. CDR3 DNA sequence: TGTGCCACCCAGGGGTTTGTAGTATTGGGCACTGAAGCTTTCTTT.

The chain has TRBV19 and TRBJ1-5; D is unresolved. Looked up from germline, CDR1 is LNHDA and CDR2 is SQIVND (reference sequence). Trimming pared 1 base from V and 4 bases from J, leaving 8 bases between. The CDR3 loop spans 14 amino acids. CDR3 in DNA: TGTGCCAGTAGTATAGCCAGGATAAATCAGCCCCAGCATTTT. This sequence encodes CASSIARINQPQHF.

The rearrangement uses TRBV19 and TRBJ2-1, with D tentatively TRBD2 (6 bases). V lost 0 bases to trimming and J lost 1 base, with 10 bases between them. CDR1 is LNHDA, CDR2 SQIVND, per germline (reference sequence). This CDR3 contains 16 residues. CDR3 in DNA: TGTGCCAGTAGTATAGATGGGACTCGGTCCTACAATGAGCAGTTCTTC. It is translated as CASSIDGTRSYNEQFF.

The rearrangement uses TRBV5-5 and TRBJ1-4, with D unclear. Trimming removed 7 bases from V and 3 bases from J, with 19 bases in between. CDR3 size: 16 residues. Germline CDR1 reads SGHKS; CDR2 reads YYEKEE (reference sequence). The DNA of the CDR3 is TGTGCCAGCCTCCCCACGGGAGTCTCCGCTAATGAAAAACTGTTTTTT. Its translation: CASLPTGVSANEKLFF.

The chain has TRBV5-4 and TRBJ2-3, with a possible D match to TRBD2 (6 bases). Germline loops: CDR1 SGHNT, CDR2 YYREEE (reference sequence). The CDR3 runs to 14 residues. V was clipped by 5 bases and J by 0 bases, with 10 bases between them. DNA of the CDR3: TGTGCCAGCAGTAGCGGAGCCAGCACAGATACGCAGTATTTT. Protein sequence: CASSSGASTDTQYF.

This chain connects TRBV7-6 to TRBJ2-1, with TRBD2 matching over 7 bases. Germline lookup yields CDR1 SGHVS and CDR2 FNYEAQ. There are 16 residues in the CDR3. V gave up 5 bases and J gave up 4 bases; unmatched junction bases: 11. Written as DNA, the CDR3 is TGTGCCAGCAGCGCCCGACTAGCAGATGGATACAATGAGCAGTTCTTC. Amino acid sequence: CASSARLADGYNEQFF.

V and J are TRBV7-7 and TRBJ2-1; no definite D call. This CDR3 has 13 residues. The V end was cut by 2 bases, the J end by 4 bases, with 6 bases between. Germline CDR1 SSHAT, CDR2 FNYEAQ (reference sequence). CDR3 coding DNA: TGTGCCAGCAGCTTAACCGGGTACAATGAGCAGTTCTTC. It translates to CASSLTGYNEQFF.

A note on this clone: The junction departs from the called germline gene at one end, perhaps through a read error. The J gene is TRBJ1-4, the V gene TRBV30; a possible D gene is TRBD1 (5 bases). CDR3 length equals 14 residues. The germline gives CDR1 GTSNPN, CDR2 SVGIG (reference sequence). In DNA, the CDR3 is TGTGCCCGGAGAGGAGGGGTAGATAATGAAAAACTGTTTTTT. Its protein is CARRGGVDNEKLFF.

The chain couples TRBV19 to TRBJ1-5; 7 nucleotides align to TRBD1. Trimming took 7 bases from V and 0 from J; bases not matched to a gene: 9. The CDR3 sequence is 16 residues long. Looked up from germline, CDR1 is LNHDA and CDR2 is SQIVND (reference sequence). For the CDR3, the DNA is TGTGCCAGTACACCCGGGACAGCATATAGCAATCAGCCCCAGCATTTT. Its translation: CASTPGTAYSNQPQHF.

The V call is TRBV5-8, the J call TRBJ1-2; 8 bases match TRBD1. CDR3 size: 15 residues. V was clipped by 2 bases and J by 9 bases; unmatched bases: 12. Germline V gene lookup returns CDR1 SGHTS and CDR2 YDEGEE. The CDR3 nucleotides are TGTGCCAGCAGCTTCCACTCTATCGGACAGGGTCGCTACACCTTC. Its protein product is CASSFHSIGQGRYTF. The complete variable domain, with remaining parts taken from reference TRBV5-8 and TRBJ1-2, reads EAGVTQSPTHLIKTRGQQATLRCSPISGHTSVYWYQQALGLGLQFLLWYDEGEERNRGNFPPRFSGRQFPNYSSELNVNALELEDSALYLCASSFHSIGQGRYTFGSGTRLTVV.

V is TRBV18 and J is TRBJ2-1; 12 bases fit TRBD2. From germline, CDR1 is KGHSH and CDR2 LQKENI. The CDR3 runs 14 residues. With V trimmed by 8 bases and J by 5 bases, 4 bases remained unmatched. The CDR3 nucleotides read TGTGCCAGCCGGACTAGCGGGACCAACAATGAGCAGTTCTTC. This gives the protein CASRTSGTNNEQFF.

The chain recombines TRBV7-9 with TRBJ1-1, with TRBD1 identical over 11 bases. The CDR3 contains 15 residues. CDR1 is SEHNR and CDR2 is FQNEAQ in the germline V gene (reference sequence). V lost 3 bases to trimming and J lost 3 bases; unmatched junction nucleotides: 3. In DNA, the CDR3 is TGTGCCAGCAGCTTGGGACAGGGGGTGGACACTGAAGCTTTCTTT. As protein: CASSLGQGVDTEAFF.

The chain has TRBV5-1 and TRBJ2-3; D gene uncertain. V shed 6 bases and J shed 4 bases, with 9 bases lying between them. CDR3 length equals 12 residues. Germline V CDR1 and CDR2: SGHRS, YFSETQ. The DNA for the CDR3 is TGCGCCAGCAATGCGGTGGCAGATACGCAGTATTTT. Translation gives CASNAVADTQYF.

The rearrangement uses TRBV29-1 and TRBJ2-3, with D tentatively TRBD2 (5 bases). This CDR3 has 13 amino acids. Germline V lookup: CDR1 SQVTM, CDR2 ANQGSEA. V lost 4 bases, J lost 4 bases, and 12 bases lay in between. CDR3 in DNA: TGCAGCGTTGTGGGCGGGCAGGCAGATACGCAGTATTTT. Protein product: CSVVGGQADTQYF.

V is TRBV24-1 and J is TRBJ2-1; tentatively, D is TRBD2 (6 bases). V gave up 4 bases and J gave up 4 bases, with 10 bases separating them. CDR3 length: 14 amino acids. Germline CDR1 and CDR2: KGHDR and SFDVKD. The CDR3 coding sequence is TGTGCCACCAGTGAGGCGGGACCTTACAATGAGCAGTTCTTC. Protein: CATSEAGPYNEQFF.

The chain is built from TRBV19 and TRBJ2-7, with TRBD2 matching 12 bases. The V and J ends lost 0 bases and 6 bases, in that order; junction bases with no gene match: 6. The CDR3 extends over 16 amino acids. CDR1 is LNHDA, CDR2 SQIVND, per germline (reference sequence). The CDR3 DNA follows: TGTGCCAGTAGTATAGATGGGACTAGCGGGTTTCGCGAGCAGTACTTC. Protein product: CASSIDGTSGFREQYF.

The chain joins TRBV18 to TRBJ1-1; a weak D match, TRBD1 (6 bases). The length of the CDR3 is 16 residues. Germline V lookup: CDR1 KGHSH, CDR2 LQKENI. With 3 bases removed from V and 0 bases from J, the gap between germline ends came to 14 bases. CDR3 loop: CASSPGQRDMNTEAFF. The CDR3 DNA reads as TGTGCCAGCTCACCCGGACAGAGGGACATGAACACTGAAGCTTTCTTT.

The rearrangement links TRBV7-9 to TRBJ1-6, with a tentative D call TRBD1 (5 bases). The germline V gene has CDR1 SEHNR and CDR2 FQNEAQ (reference sequence). This CDR3 contains 14 residues. Trimming pared 3 bases from V and 10 bases from J, leaving 13 bases between. DNA of the CDR3: TGTGCCAGCAGCTTGGGAGGGGTAGACTCACCCCTCCACTTT. Translated: CASSLGGVDSPLHF.

On this clone itself: Other DNA variants within this sample encode the same CDR3. V is TRBV5-1 and J is TRBJ2-1, with D perhaps TRBD1 (8 bases). The CDR3 length is 14 residues. Trimming cost V 2 bases and J 5 bases, with 11 bases left between them. From germline, CDR1 is SGHRS and CDR2 YFSETQ. The CDR3 bases are TGCGCCAGCAGCTTACAGGGGGGGAACAATGAGCAGTTCTTC. Translating gives CASSLQGGNNEQFF.

The chain uses TRBV7-2 and TRBJ2-5; 11 bases line up with TRBD2. The CDR3 is made up of 18 amino acids. Germline assignment: CDR1 SGHTA and CDR2 FQGNSA. The trim removed 1 base at V and 1 base at J, leaving 8 bases unmatched. The CDR3 protein is CASSLVSGRVGRQETQYF. CDR3 nucleotides: TGTGCCAGCAGCTTAGTTAGCGGGAGGGTAGGGCGCCAAGAGACCCAGTACTTC.

This chain uses TRBV18 with TRBJ2-5; 9 nucleotides agree with TRBD2. The V and J ends lost 6 bases and 0 bases, in that order; junction bases with no gene match: 8. This CDR3 comprises 16 residues. Per germline, CDR1 KGHSH and CDR2 LQKENI. The DNA of the CDR3 is TGTGCCAGCTCCCCGCGGGCGGGAGGGCACCAAGAGACCCAGTACTTC. Translated: CASSPRAGGHQETQYF.

The chain employs TRBV10-3 and TRBJ2-7; TRBD2 aligns across 7 bases. The CDR3 consists of 15 residues. Germline-derived CDR1 and CDR2 are ENHRY and SYGVKD. With V trimmed by 6 bases and J by 4 bases, 12 bases remained unmatched. The CDR3 spells CAISPGGEGLYEQYF. The CDR3 DNA reads as TGTGCCATCAGCCCAGGAGGGGAGGGCCTGTACGAGCAGTACTTC.

The chain employs TRBV19 and TRBJ2-3; D might be TRBD2 (5 bases). Trimming took 8 bases from V and 2 from J, leaving 14 bases between them. The CDR3 spans 14 residues. Germline-derived CDR1 and CDR2 are LNHDA and SQIVND (reference sequence). In DNA form, the CDR3 reads TGTGCCAGTGCCGTGGGGAGCGTCACAGATACGCAGTATTTT. Translation: CASAVGSVTDTQYF.

The chain has TRBV28 and TRBJ2-6, with D unclear. Trimming removed 5 bases from V and 4 bases from J, with 9 bases in between. Germline CDR1 and CDR2: MDHEN and SYDVKM. The CDR3 runs to 14 residues. The CDR3 loop reads CASSPLRGANVLTF. In nucleotides, the CDR3 is TGTGCCAGCAGTCCCCTCCGGGGGGCCAACGTCCTGACTTTC.

This chain uses TRBV15 with TRBJ2-7; D call uncertain. This CDR3 is built from 14 residues. Germline V lookup: CDR1 LNHNV, CDR2 YYDKDF (reference sequence). V was shortened by 0 bases and J by 6 bases, with 12 bases between the two germline ends. Here the CDR3 DNA reads TGTGCCACCAGCAGAGATTGGCAGGCCTTCGAGCAGTACTTC. Its protein product is CATSRDWQAFEQYF. Full variable domain (remainder filled in from reference TRBV15 and TRBJ2-7): DAMVIQNPRYQVTQFGKPVTLSCSQTLNHNVMYWYQQKSSQAPKLLFHYYDKDFNNEADTPDNFQSRRPNTSFCFLDIRSPGLGDTAMYLCATSRDWQAFEQYFGPGTRLTVT.